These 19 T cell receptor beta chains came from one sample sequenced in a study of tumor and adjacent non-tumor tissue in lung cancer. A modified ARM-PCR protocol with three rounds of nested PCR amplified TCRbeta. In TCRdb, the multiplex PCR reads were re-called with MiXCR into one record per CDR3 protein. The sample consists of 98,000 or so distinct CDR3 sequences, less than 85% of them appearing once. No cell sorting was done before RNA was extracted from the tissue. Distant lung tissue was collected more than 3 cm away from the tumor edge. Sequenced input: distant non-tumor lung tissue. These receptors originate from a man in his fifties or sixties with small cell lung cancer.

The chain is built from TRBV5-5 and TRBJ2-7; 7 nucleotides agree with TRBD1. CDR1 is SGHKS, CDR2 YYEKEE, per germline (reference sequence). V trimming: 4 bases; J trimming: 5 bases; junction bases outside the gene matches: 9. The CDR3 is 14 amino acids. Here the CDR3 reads CASSPGQQLHEQYV. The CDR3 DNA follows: TGTGCCAGCAGCCCGGGACAGCAACTCCACGAGCAGTACGTC.

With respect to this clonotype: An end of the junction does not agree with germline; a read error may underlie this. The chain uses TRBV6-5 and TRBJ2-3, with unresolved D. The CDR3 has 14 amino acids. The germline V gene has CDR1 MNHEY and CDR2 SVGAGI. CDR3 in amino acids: CASRRRENTDTQYF. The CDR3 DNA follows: TGCGCCAGCAGGCGAAGGGAAAATACAGATACGCAGTATTTT.

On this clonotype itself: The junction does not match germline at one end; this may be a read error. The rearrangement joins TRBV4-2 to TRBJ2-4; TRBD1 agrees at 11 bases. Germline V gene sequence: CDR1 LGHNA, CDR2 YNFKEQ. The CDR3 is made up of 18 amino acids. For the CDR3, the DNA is TGTGCCAGCAGCCCCCATGGGACAGGGGGGCGAGCCAAAAACATTCAGTATTTC. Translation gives CASSPHGTGGRAKNIQYF.

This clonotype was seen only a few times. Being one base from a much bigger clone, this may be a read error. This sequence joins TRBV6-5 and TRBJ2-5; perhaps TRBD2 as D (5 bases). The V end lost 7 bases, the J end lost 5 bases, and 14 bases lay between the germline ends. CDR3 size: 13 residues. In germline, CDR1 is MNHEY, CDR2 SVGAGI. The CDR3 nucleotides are TGTGCCAGCACCGACGGAGGTGAGGAGACCCAGTACTTC. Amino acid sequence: CASTDGGEETQYF.

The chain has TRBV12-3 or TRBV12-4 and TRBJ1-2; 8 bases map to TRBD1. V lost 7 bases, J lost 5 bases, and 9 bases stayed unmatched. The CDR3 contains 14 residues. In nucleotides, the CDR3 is TGTGCCAGCATTACATCAGGGGGCCTATATGGCTACACCTTC. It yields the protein CASITSGGLYGYTF.

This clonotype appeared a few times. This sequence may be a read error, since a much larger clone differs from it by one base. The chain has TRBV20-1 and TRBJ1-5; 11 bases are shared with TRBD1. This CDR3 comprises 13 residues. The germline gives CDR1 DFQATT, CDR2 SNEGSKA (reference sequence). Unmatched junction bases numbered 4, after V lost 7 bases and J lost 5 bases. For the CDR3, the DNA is TGCAGTGTTAGGACAGGGGGCTATCAGCCCCAGCATTTT. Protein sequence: CSVRTGGYQPQHF.

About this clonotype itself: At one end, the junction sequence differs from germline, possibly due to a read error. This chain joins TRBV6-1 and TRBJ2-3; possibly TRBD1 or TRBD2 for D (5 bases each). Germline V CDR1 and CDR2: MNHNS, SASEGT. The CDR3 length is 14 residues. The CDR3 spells CASKLSRETDTQYF. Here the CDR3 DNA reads TGTGCCAGCAAACTTAGCAGGGAGACAGATACACAGTATTTT.

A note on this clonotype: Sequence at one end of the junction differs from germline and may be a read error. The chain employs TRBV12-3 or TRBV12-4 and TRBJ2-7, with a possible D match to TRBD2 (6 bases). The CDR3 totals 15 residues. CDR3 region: CASCLKTGDPYEQYF. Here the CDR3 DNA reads TGTGCCAGCTGTTTAAAAACGGGAGATCCCTACGAGCAGTACTTC.

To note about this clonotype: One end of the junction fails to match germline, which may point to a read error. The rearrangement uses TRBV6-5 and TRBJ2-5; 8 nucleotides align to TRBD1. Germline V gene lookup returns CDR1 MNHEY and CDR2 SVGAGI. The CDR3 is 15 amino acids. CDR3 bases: TGTGCCAGCAATTACTCCCACAGGGGGTGGGAGATCCAGTACTTC. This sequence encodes CASNYSHRGWEIQYF.

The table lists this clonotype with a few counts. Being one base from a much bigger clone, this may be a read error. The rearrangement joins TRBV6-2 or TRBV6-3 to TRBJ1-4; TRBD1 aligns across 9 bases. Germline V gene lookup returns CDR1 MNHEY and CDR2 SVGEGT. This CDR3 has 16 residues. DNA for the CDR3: TGTGCCAGCAGTTCGACGACAGGGGGGATCCATGGAAAACTGCTTTTT. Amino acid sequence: CASSSTTGGIHGKLLF.

In DNA, the CDR3 is TGTGCCAGCGGTTATGGGGGTGATGCCTTCTTT. It specifies CASGYGGDAFF. This chain joins TRBV12-3 or TRBV12-4 and TRBJ1-1, with a weak D call TRBD1 (5 bases). CDR3 length: 11 residues. V was pared by 8 bases and J by 14 bases, with 18 bases between.

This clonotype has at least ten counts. The CDR3 DNA sequence: TGCAGCGTTCCCGGGACAGTTACCTACGAGCAGTACGTC. Translating gives CSVPGTVTYEQYV. V is TRBV29-1 and J is TRBJ2-7; TRBD1 agrees at 7 bases. Germline V gene sequence: CDR1 SQVTM, CDR2 ANQGSEA. The CDR3 covers 13 residues. J gave up 2 bases and V 5 bases, and 6 bases lay outside the gene matches.

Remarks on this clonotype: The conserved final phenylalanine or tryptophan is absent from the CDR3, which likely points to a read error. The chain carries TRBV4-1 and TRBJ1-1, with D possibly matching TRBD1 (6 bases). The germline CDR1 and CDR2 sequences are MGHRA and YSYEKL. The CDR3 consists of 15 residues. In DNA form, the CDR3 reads TGCCCCAGCAGTCCACAGTTGGGGGCGAACACTGAAGCTTTCTAT. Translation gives CPSSPQLGANTEAFY.

The CDR3 reads CSLAGYEQYV. CDR3 bases: TGCAGCCTTGCAGGCTACGAGCAGTACGTC. The rearrangement links TRBV29-1 to TRBJ2-7, with unresolved D. The CDR3 covers 10 residues. Germline V gene lookup returns CDR1 SQVTM and CDR2 ANQGSEA. V was trimmed by 8 bases and J by 3 bases, leaving 8 bases between them.

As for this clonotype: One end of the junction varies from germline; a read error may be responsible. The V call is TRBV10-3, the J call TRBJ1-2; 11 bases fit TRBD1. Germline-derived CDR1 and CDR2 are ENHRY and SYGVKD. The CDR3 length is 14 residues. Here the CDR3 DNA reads TGTGCCATCGGTGAATCGGACAGGGGGCTGGGCTACACCTTC. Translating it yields CAIGESDRGLGYTF.

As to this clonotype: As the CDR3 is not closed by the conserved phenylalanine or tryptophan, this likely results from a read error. CDR3 residues: CASSSWDYGLGELFS. For the CDR3, the DNA is TGTGCCAGCAGCTCCTGGGACTATGGTCTCGGGGAGCTGTTTTCT. The genes are TRBV5-4 and TRBJ2-2, with 7 positions matching TRBD2. With 3 bases clipped from V and 7 bases from J, the junction kept 9 bases outside the gene matches. Germline values: CDR1 SGHNT, CDR2 YYREEE (reference sequence). CDR3 length equals 15 residues.

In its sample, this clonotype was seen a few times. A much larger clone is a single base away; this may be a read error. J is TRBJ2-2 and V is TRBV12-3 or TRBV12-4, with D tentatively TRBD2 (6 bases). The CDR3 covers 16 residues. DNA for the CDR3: TGTGCCAGCAGTTTAGCGGTAGGGAGTCCAACCGGGGGGCTGTTTTTT. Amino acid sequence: CASSLAVGSPTGGLFF.

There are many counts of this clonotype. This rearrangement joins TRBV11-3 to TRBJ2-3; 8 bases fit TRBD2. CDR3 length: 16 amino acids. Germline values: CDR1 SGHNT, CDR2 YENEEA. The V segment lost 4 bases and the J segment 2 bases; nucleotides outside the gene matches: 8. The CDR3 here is CASSSRAGGLTDTQYF. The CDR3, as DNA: TGTGCCAGCAGCTCCCGTGCGGGAGGCCTCACAGATACGCAGTATTTT.

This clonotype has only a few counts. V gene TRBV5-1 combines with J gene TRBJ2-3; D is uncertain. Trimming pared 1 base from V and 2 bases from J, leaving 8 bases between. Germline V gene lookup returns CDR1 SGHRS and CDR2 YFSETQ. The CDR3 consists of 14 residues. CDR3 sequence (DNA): TGCGCCAGCAGCTTGAGACCCGACACAGATACGCAGTATTTT. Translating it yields CASSLRPDTDTQYF. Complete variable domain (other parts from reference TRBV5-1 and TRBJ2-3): KAGVTQTPRYLIKTRGQQVTLSCSPISGHRSVSWYQQTPGQGLQFLFEYFSETQRNKGNFPGRFSGRQFSNSRSEMNVSTLELGDSALYLCASSLRPDTDTQYFGPGTRLTVL.